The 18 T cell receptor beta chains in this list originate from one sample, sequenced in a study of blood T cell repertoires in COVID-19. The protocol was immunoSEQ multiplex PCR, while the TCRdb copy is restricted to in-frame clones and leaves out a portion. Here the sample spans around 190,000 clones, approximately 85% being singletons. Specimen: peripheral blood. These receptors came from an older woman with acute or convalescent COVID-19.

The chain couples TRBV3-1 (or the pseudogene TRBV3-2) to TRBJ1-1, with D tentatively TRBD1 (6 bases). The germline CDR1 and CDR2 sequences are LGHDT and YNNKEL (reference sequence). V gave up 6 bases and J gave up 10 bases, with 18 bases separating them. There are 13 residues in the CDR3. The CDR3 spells CASRQGIGVGAFF. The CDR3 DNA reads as TGTGCCAGCAGACAGGGTATCGGGGTCGGAGCTTTCTTT.

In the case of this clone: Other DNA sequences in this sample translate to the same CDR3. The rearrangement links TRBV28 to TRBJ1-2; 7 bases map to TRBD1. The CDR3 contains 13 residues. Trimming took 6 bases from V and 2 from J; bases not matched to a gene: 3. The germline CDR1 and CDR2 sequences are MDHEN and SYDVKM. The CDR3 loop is CASRQQGNYGYTF. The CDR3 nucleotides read TGTGCCAGCAGGCAACAGGGGAACTATGGCTACACCTTC.

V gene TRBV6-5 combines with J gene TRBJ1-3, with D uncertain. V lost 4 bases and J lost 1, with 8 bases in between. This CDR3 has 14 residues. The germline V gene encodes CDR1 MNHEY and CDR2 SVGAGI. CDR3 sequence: CASSWEPSGNTIYF. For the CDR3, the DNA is TGTGCCAGCAGTTGGGAGCCATCTGGAAACACCATATATTTT.

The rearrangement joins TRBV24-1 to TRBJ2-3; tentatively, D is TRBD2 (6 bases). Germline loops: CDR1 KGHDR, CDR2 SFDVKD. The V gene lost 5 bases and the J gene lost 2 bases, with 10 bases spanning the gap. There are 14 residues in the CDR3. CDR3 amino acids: CATSAGTLTDTQYF. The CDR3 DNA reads TGTGCCACCAGTGCCGGGACTCTCACAGATACGCAGTATTTT.

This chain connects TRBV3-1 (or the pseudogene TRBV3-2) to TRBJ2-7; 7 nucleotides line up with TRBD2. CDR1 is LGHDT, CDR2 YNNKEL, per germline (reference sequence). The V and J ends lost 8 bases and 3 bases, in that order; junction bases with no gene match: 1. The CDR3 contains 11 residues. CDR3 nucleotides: TGTGCCAGCGGGAGGGGCTACGAGCAGTACGTC. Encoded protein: CASGRGYEQYV.

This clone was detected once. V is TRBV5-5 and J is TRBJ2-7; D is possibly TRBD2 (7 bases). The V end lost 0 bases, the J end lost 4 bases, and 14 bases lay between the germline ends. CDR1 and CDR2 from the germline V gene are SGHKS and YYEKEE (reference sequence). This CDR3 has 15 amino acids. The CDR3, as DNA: TGTGCCAGCAGCTTGGAGGGGGGAGGGCCTTACGAGCAGTACTTC. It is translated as CASSLEGGGPYEQYF. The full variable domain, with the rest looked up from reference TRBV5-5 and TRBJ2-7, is DAGVTQSPTHLIKTRGQQVTLRCSPISGHKSVSWYQQVLGQGPQFIFQYYEKEERGRGNFPDRFSARQFPNYSSELNVNALLLGDSALYLCASSLEGGGPYEQYFGPGTRLTVT.

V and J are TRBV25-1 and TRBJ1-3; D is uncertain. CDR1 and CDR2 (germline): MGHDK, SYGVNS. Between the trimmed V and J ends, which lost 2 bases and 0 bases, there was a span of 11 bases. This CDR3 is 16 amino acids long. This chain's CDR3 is CASSEPGSISGNTIYF. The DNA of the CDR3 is TGTGCCAGCAGTGAACCGGGGTCGATCTCTGGAAACACCATATATTTT.

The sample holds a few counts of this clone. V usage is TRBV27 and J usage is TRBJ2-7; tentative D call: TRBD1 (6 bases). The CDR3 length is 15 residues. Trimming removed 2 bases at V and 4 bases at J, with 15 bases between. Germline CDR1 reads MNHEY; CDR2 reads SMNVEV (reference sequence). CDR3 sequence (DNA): TGTGCCAGCAGTTTAAGGTCAGGGGTTCTTTACGAGCAGTACTTC. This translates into CASSLRSGVLYEQYF.

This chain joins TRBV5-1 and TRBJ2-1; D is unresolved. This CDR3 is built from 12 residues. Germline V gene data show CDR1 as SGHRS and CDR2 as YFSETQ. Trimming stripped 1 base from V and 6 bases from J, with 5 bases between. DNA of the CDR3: TGCGCCAGCAGCTTGTATTCCAATGAGCAGTTCTTC. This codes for CASSLYSNEQFF.

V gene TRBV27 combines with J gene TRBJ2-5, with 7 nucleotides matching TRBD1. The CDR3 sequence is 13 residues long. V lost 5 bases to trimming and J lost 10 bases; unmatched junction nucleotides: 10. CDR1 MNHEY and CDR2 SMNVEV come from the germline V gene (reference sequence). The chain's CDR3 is CASSRQQGLGQYF. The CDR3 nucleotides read TGTGCCAGCAGTCGACAACAGGGGTTAGGCCAGTACTTC.

The CDR3 DNA reads as TGTGCCAGCAGCGTAGCTACCCCGGGAGGTGGTAACAATGAGCAGTTCTTC. The encoded protein is CASSVATPGGGNNEQFF. The chain uses TRBV9 and TRBJ2-1, with TRBD2 matching over 7 bases. Per the germline V gene, CDR1 is SGDLS and CDR2 is YYNGEE. The CDR3 length is 17 residues. V lost 0 bases, J lost 5 bases, and 11 bases stayed unmatched. Full variable domain (remainder filled in from reference TRBV9 and TRBJ2-1): DSGVTQTPKHLITATGQRVTLRCSPRSGDLSVYWYQQSLDQGLQFLIQYYNGEERAKGNILERFSAQQFPDLHSELNLSSLELGDSALYFCASSVATPGGGNNEQFFGPGTRLTVL.

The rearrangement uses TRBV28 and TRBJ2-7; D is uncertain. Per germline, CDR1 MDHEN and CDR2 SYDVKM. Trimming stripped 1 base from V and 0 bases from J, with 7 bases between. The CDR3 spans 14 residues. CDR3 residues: CASSLSGYSYEQYV. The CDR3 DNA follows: TGTGCCAGCAGTTTATCCGGGTACTCCTACGAGCAGTACGTC.

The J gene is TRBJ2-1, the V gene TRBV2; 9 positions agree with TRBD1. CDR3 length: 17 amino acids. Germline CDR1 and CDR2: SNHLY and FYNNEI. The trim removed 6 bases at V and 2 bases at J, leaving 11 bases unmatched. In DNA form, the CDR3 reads TGTGCCAGCAGGGGCTCCGGACAGGGGTATCCCTACAATGAGCAGTTCTTC. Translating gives CASRGSGQGYPYNEQFF.

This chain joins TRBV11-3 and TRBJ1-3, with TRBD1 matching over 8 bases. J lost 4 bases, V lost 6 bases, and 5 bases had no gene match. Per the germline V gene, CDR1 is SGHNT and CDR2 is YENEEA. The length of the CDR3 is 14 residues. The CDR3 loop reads CASSSTGEGNTIYF. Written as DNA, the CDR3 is TGTGCCAGCAGTTCGACAGGGGAAGGAAACACCATATATTTT. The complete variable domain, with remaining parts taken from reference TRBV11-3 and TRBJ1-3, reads EAGVVQSPRYKIIEKKQPVAFWCNPISGHNTLYWYLQNLGQGPELLIRYENEEAVDDSQLPKDRFSAERLKGVDSTLKIQPAELGDSAVYLCASSSTGEGNTIYFGEGSWLTVV.

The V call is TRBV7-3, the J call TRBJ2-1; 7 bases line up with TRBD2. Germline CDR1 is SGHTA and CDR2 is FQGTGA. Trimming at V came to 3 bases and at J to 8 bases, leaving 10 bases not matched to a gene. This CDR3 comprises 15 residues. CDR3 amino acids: CASSFVGGPSDEQFF. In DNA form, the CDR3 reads TGTGCCAGCAGCTTTGTGGGAGGGCCTTCCGATGAGCAGTTCTTC.

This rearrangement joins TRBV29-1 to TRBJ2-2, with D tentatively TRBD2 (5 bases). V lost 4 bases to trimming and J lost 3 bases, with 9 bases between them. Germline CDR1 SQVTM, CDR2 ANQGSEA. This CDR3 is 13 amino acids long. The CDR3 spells CSVAGIHTGELFF. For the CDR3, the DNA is TGCAGCGTTGCCGGGATACACACCGGGGAGCTGTTTTTT.

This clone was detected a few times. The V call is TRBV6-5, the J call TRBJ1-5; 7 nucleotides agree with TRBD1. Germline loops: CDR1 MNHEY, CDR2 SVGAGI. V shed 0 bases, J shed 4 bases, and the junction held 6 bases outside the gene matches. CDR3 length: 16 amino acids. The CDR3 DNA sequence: TGTGCCAGCAGTTACTCTTGGACAGGAACTAATCAGCCCCAGCATTTT. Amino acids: CASSYSWTGTNQPQHF.

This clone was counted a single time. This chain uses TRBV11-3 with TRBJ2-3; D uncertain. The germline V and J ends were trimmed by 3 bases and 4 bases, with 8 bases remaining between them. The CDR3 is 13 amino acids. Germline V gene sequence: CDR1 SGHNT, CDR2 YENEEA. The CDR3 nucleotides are TGTGCCAGCAGCTTCGGAGTTGCAGATACGCAGTATTTT. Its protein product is CASSFGVADTQYF.